The entry below describes one T cell receptor beta chain. Its antigen has not been determined. Base qualities are not at hand, and no much larger clone is one base apart. Other DNA sequences within the sample encode an identical CDR3. This sample is drawn from a study of shared clonotypes between healthy human individuals (dated by TCRdb to 2020 to 2022). Study-level background: The cohort comprised a couple of women and a few men aged 18 to 49 years. For each donor, three plates each were used for CD4 naive and CD4 memory, two plates were used for CD8 naive, and one plate was used for CD8 memory. To estimate repertoire size and how much clonotype sharing occurs between individuals, the study deeply sequenced the blood TCR repertoires of several healthy adults. To increase sequencing depth and limit assay-specific biases, different laboratories used diverse techniques to prepare libraries and sequence TCR repertoires. Leukapheresis yielded between about 0.9 and 10 billion PBMCs per donor.

TCR CDR3 regions were amplified from genomic DNA by multiplex PCR using the deep immunoSEQ assay. Extracted genomic DNA from each cell subset was distributed evenly across all wells of several immunoSEQ 96-well plates, and each plate was treated as a replicate. For sorted subsets, 200 ng of genomic DNA, equivalent to 30,000 or so T cell genomes, went into each replicate PCR. Purified libraries were measured with a Qubit 3.0 fluorometer, size-checked on a Bioanalyzer 2100, and measured again with the KAPA Library Quantification kit. A separate single-read 150-cycle Illumina NextSeq 550 flow cell was used to sequence each immunoSEQ 96-well plate. The original methods were these. The immunoSEQ output contained only junctional sequences without quality scores, so filtering could not match that applied to full-length reads. Sequences were annotated with PyIR, a Python wrapper for IgBLAST v1.9, using IMGT germline references to assign V/J genes and CDR3. Reads were filtered out if the reads had weak V/J assignments (E-value above 1e-6), no CDR3, stop codons, out-of-frame junctions, or ambiguous translated residues. V3J clonotypes were defined by identical inferred V gene, J gene, and CDR3 amino acid sequence. To compute the percentage overlap between repertoires, the number of shared unique clonotypes was divided by the size of the smaller repertoire. Three approaches were used to assess repertoire richness: RTK rarefaction, the Chao1 estimator, and Recon v2.1 estimates of unobserved clonotypes. For all TCRbeta clonotypes obtained by the gDNA method from a handful of donors, generation probabilities were computed with OLGA. TCRdb re-hosts the immuneACCESS table, in-frame sequences only. Its copies lack some clones; in the studies checked, an unresolved V gene accounts for under half of them, and the cause for the rest is not known. V, J and clone size are taken as reported in that table, and D and trimming were inferred from the DNA itself. The sample table shows a few million clones, and around 93% are seen once. Approximately 1.6% of the sample is in the top ten clones.

What the authors observed across the whole study: Sampling was limited to blood, and TCR repertoires in tissue likely differ from TCR repertoires in blood. Naive subsets generally had larger estimated clonotype richness than memory subsets did. Pairwise subsampling led to the expectation that sequencing depth would affect the degree of clonotype sharing among donors. Sharing across a handful of donors was observed for approximately 5% of naive CD4, 3.5% of naive CD8, over 2% of memory CD4, and roughly 0.43% of memory CD8 clonotypes. Rarefaction of sorted-subset datasets indicated incomplete sequencing despite the large sequencing depth. The genetic and exposure-history diversity represented was limited by the small number of donors. Compared with non-shared clonotypes, the clonotypes found in all four sorted-subset donors had higher generation probabilities.

For the CD8 naive samples, CD45RO-negative cells were positively selected for CCR7, yielding a CD45RA+CCR7+ population from which TemRA cells were excluded. Donors were healthy HIV-negative adults with no recently reported acute infections or vaccinations. All donors were Caucasian adults living in Nashville, Tennessee, USA. After blood collection by leukapheresis, PBMCs were isolated using Ficoll-Histopaque density gradient centrifugation and then cryopreserved in the vapor phase of liquid nitrogen. Analytical flow cytometry was used to check the purity and quantity of each magnetically sorted T cell population. From each sorted fraction, genomic DNA was isolated and quantified by UV absorbance on a Nanodrop 2000c. The sequencing input was naive CD8+ T cells from PBMCs. The cell subset or site label of this sample denotes: CD45RA+CCR7+. This clonotype was sampled from a man younger than 30 in good health. Some clones in this sample may be carry-over from other donors' samples.

The CDR3 is CASSLAVGNEQFF. The bases are TGTGCCAGCAGCTTAGCTGTAGGGAATGAGCAGTTCTTC. This chain joins TRBV11-3 to TRBJ2-1, with the D gene not clear enough to name. V was cut back by 1 base and J by 7 bases, leaving a gap of 8 bases between them. The CDR3, from cysteine to phenylalanine, totals 13 residues. The kept DNA is CDR3 alone, 39 bases in frame from the first base. CDR1 and CDR2 are drawn from the germline V gene: SGHNT, YENEEA.